These 11 T cell receptor beta chains were sequenced from one sample in a study of T cells in Graves' hyperthyroidism and ophthalmopathy (dated by TCRdb to about 2019). Library generation was performed with multiplex PCR. Sequencing relied on an Illumina HiSeq 2000. TCR beta CDR3 regions were amplified from RNA transcripts. For the first round of RT-PCR on the TCR CDR3, the HTBI primer set was used together with the Qiagen OneStep RT-PCR kit. Through fastp at Q25 and MiXCR, TCRdb rebuilt clones from the public reads, retaining in-frame beta chains. CDR3 protein duplicates are merged, each entry listing the most common genes and DNA. The sample data list around 400,000 distinct CDR3 sequences, and around 14% of these were observed just once. The top ten constitute over 8.5% of the sample. The specimen was blood. These receptors originate from a woman aged 18 to 35 with Graves' hyperthyroidism.

Note on this clonotype: A much more abundant neighbour one base away suggests this may be a read error. The chain couples TRBV6-5 to TRBJ1-1; D gene ambiguous. The CDR3 is made up of 15 amino acids. Germline V gene lookup returns CDR1 MNHEY and CDR2 SVGAGI. The CDR3 coding sequence is TGTGCCAGCAGTTACTCAATAGGGTTGAACGCTGAAGCTTTCTTT. It specifies CASSYSIGLNAEAFF.

Remarks on this clonotype: This clone may be a read error of a much larger clone one base away. The chain joins TRBV7-9 to TRBJ1-2, with D possibly being TRBD1 (5 bases). Germline CDR1 reads SEHNR; CDR2 reads FQNEAQ (reference sequence). V lost 8 bases and J lost 2, with 12 bases in between. This CDR3 has 13 amino acids. The CDR3 loop reads CASGWGGNYGYTF. CDR3 sequence (DNA): TGTGCCAGCGGCTGGGGCGGCAACTATGGCTACACCTTC.

This clonotype has at least ten counts. The V gene is TRBV28, the J gene TRBJ2-5; 7 nucleotides line up with TRBD1. This CDR3 comprises 13 residues. The germline V gene encodes CDR1 MDHEN and CDR2 SYDVKM. V shed 7 bases, J shed 5 bases, and the junction held 7 bases outside the gene matches. The DNA of the CDR3 is TGTGCCAGCATTAGCCCGGGACAGGAGACCCAGTACTTC. The encoded protein is CASISPGQETQYF.

The rearrangement uses TRBV19 and TRBJ1-2; TRBD1 might be the D (5 bases). V was clipped by 7 bases and J by 4 bases, with 10 bases between them. Germline-derived CDR1 and CDR2 are LNHDA and SQIVND (reference sequence). CDR3 length: 12 residues. For the CDR3, the DNA is TGTGCCAGTATGAGGGGAGCCTATGGCTACACCTTC. This sequence encodes CASMRGAYGYTF.

This clonotype was detected many times. This chain connects TRBV5-4 to TRBJ2-1; D perhaps matches TRBD2 (6 bases). Between the trimmed V and J ends, which lost 0 bases and 3 bases, there was a span of 7 bases. The CDR3 extends over 14 amino acids. Germline-derived CDR1 and CDR2 are SGHNT and YYREEE (reference sequence). In DNA form, the CDR3 reads TGTGCCAGCAGCTTGGTCGGGAGCTACAATGAGCAGTTCTTC. This translates into CASSLVGSYNEQFF.

The rearrangement uses TRBV20-1 and TRBJ1-2; D may be TRBD1 (5 bases). The V and J ends lost 0 bases and 3 bases respectively, with 20 bases between them. Germline CDR1 DFQATT, CDR2 SNEGSKA (reference sequence). The CDR3 length is 17 residues. CDR3 loop: CSARETDRRAADYGYTF. CDR3 coding DNA: TGCAGTGCTAGAGAGACTGACAGAAGGGCGGCGGACTATGGCTACACCTTC.

This clonotype occurred many times. CDR3 in DNA: TGTGCCAGCTGGGGTAGTGCCCTAAATTCACCCCTCCACTTT. This translates into CASWGSALNSPLHF. This rearrangement joins TRBV2 to TRBJ1-6, with D unclear. Germline loops: CDR1 SNHLY, CDR2 FYNNEI. The CDR3 is 14 amino acids. The V and J ends lost 8 bases and 7 bases respectively, with 15 bases between them.

In its sample, this clonotype was seen a few times. V and J are TRBV7-8 and TRBJ2-2; 9 nucleotides line up with TRBD2. Germline assignment: CDR1 SGHVS and CDR2 FQNEAQ. The J segment lost 6 bases and the V segment lost 0 bases, leaving 8 bases of the junction unmatched. The CDR3 covers 17 residues. CDR3 sequence: CASSLASGSWGAGELFF. The DNA for the CDR3 is TGTGCCAGCAGCTTAGCTAGCGGGAGTTGGGGGGCCGGGGAGCTGTTTTTT.

J is TRBJ1-4 and V is TRBV4-2, with 9 nucleotides matching TRBD1. The CDR3 covers 20 residues. V lost 3 bases, J lost 13 bases, and 27 bases stayed unmatched. Germline CDR1 reads LGHNA; CDR2 reads YNFKEQ. Here the CDR3 DNA reads TGTGCCAGCAGCCACCAGGCCGGTACAGGGGGCGAAGACGGCTCTGGATTACTGTTTTTT. Encoded protein: CASSHQAGTGGEDGSGLLFF.

This clonotype was observed many times. The chain recombines TRBV5-1 with TRBJ2-3; D might be TRBD1 (6 bases). The V gene's germline CDR1 is SGHRS and CDR2 YFSETQ. The length of the CDR3 is 18 residues. V was shortened by 0 bases and J by 1 base, with 18 bases between the two germline ends. CDR3 nucleotides: TGCGCCAGCAGCTTGGTGGGTCATCCGGGACAAGGCACAGATACGCAGTATTTT. Amino acids: CASSLVGHPGQGTDTQYF.

This clonotype was counted at least ten times. The V and J genes are TRBV10-3 and TRBJ2-2; 12 nucleotides align to TRBD2. Trimming cost V 7 bases and J 6 bases; bases outside gene matches: 6. Germline CDR1 reads ENHRY; CDR2 reads SYGVKD. This CDR3 spans 15 amino acids. The CDR3 coding sequence is TGTGCCATCAATCAACTAGCGGGAGGCTCCGGGGAGCTGTTTTTT. This sequence encodes CAINQLAGGSGELFF.